This entry lists 15 T cell receptor beta chains sequenced from one sample in a study of blood T cell repertoires in COVID-19. Assay used: immunoSEQ multiplex PCR; TCRdb lists only in-frame clones, some missing. Here the sample spans a few hundred thousand clones, 75% to 85% being singletons. The sequenced sample was peripheral blood. These TCRs come from a human donor in a cohort sampled during active COVID-19.

The chain employs TRBV5-1 and TRBJ2-7; D remains unclear. Trimming removed 0 bases at V and 3 bases at J, with 10 bases between. This CDR3 comprises 14 residues. CDR1 SGHRS and CDR2 YFSETQ come from the germline V gene. Written as DNA, the CDR3 is TGCGCCAGCAGCTTGGGACATCAGTTCTACGAGCAGTACTTC. Translated: CASSLGHQFYEQYF.

The chain joins TRBV6-1 to TRBJ1-5, with D hard to call. The CDR3 is 14 residues long. Trimming left V 2 bases short and J 0 bases short, with 5 bases between. CDR1 MNHNS and CDR2 SASEGT come from the germline V gene. Here the CDR3 DNA reads TGTGCCAGCAGTGAAAGCGGTAGCAATCAGCCCCAGCATTTT. The encoded protein is CASSESGSNQPQHF.

V usage is TRBV12-3 or TRBV12-4 and J usage is TRBJ1-5; 7 bases are a match to TRBD1. V trimming: 7 bases; J trimming: 6 bases; junction bases outside the gene matches: 6. The CDR3 length is 13 residues. The CDR3, as DNA: TGTGCCAGCACCCGACAGGGTGGTCAGCCCCAGCATTTT. Amino acid sequence: CASTRQGGQPQHF.

The chain uses TRBV19 and TRBJ1-1; tentatively, D is TRBD1 (6 bases). The germline gives CDR1 LNHDA, CDR2 SQIVND (reference sequence). V lost 4 bases and J lost 1, with 13 bases in between. The length of the CDR3 is 15 residues. DNA for the CDR3: TGTGCCAGTAGTACTACAGGGTCGGGGAACACTGAAGCTTTCTTT. Translation gives CASSTTGSGNTEAFF.

This clone appeared a few times. V is TRBV2 and J is TRBJ1-1; maybe TRBD1 (6 bases). The CDR3 is 14 residues long. The germline V gene has CDR1 SNHLY and CDR2 FYNNEI. V dropped 6 bases and J dropped 7 bases, with 18 bases sitting between them. The CDR3 sequence: CASRPTWGGIEAFF. CDR3 coding DNA: TGTGCCAGCAGGCCCACGTGGGGGGGCATTGAAGCTTTCTTT.

This chain connects TRBV6-1 to TRBJ1-2; D ambiguous. Germline lookup yields CDR1 MNHNS and CDR2 SASEGT. This CDR3 is 15 amino acids long. V lost 1 base, J lost 8 bases, and 17 bases lay in between. CDR3 bases: TGTGCCAGCAGTGAAGTAATGTTGAGGGCTCGGGGCTACACCTTC. Translated, it gives CASSEVMLRARGYTF.

This CDR3 is CASSLEGPYGYTF. The CDR3 DNA reads TGTGCCAGCAGTTTGGAGGGTCCCTATGGCTACACCTTC. This chain joins TRBV12-3 or TRBV12-4 and TRBJ1-2; D call uncertain. The CDR3 sequence is 13 residues long. Trimming took off 3 bases at V and 4 bases at J, with 9 bases between the two ends.

CDR3 region: CASSTAGTGGYGYTF. CDR3 DNA sequence: TGTGCCAGTAGTACAGCCGGGACAGGGGGCTATGGCTACACCTTC. J is TRBJ1-2 and V is TRBV19; 11 bases agree with TRBD1. Germline V gene lookup returns CDR1 LNHDA and CDR2 SQIVND (reference sequence). V lost 4 bases to trimming and J lost 4 bases; unmatched junction nucleotides: 5. The length of the CDR3 is 15 residues.

Notes on this clone: Different DNA sequences within this sample yield the same CDR3. The chain uses TRBV28 and TRBJ2-7; 8 bases map to TRBD1. The CDR3 is made up of 14 amino acids. The V gene end was trimmed by 6 bases and the J gene end by 1 base; junction bases not matched to a gene: 5. Looked up from germline, CDR1 is MDHEN and CDR2 is SYDVKM. The DNA for the CDR3 is TGTGCCAGCAGCCTCCAGGGGGCGTCCTACGAGCAGTACTTC. Translating gives CASSLQGASYEQYF. Variable domain in full (rest from reference TRBV28 and TRBJ2-7): DVKVTQSSRYLVKRTGEKVFLECVQDMDHENMFWYRQDPGLGLRLIYFSYDVKMKEKGDIPEGYSVSREKKERFSLILESASTNQTSMYLCASSLQGASYEQYFGPGTRLTVT.

The chain combines TRBV7-3 with TRBJ1-1; D ambiguous. V was pared by 5 bases and J by 0 bases, with 7 bases between. Germline CDR1 SGHTA, CDR2 FQGTGA. The CDR3 covers 13 residues. CDR3 loop: CASSLTVNTEAFF. The DNA for the CDR3 is TGTGCCAGCAGCCTCACGGTGAACACTGAAGCTTTCTTT.

This clone was found a few times. The chain employs TRBV7-9 and TRBJ1-1, with TRBD1 matching over 9 bases. Trimming removed 1 base from V and 6 bases from J; junction bases left unmatched: 18. There are 19 residues in the CDR3. Looked up from germline, CDR1 is SEHNR and CDR2 is FQNEAQ (reference sequence). The CDR3 DNA sequence: TGTGCCAGCAGCTTAGGGCGTCTTCGTATGGGGACAGGGCGAGCTGAAGCTTTCTTT. It translates to CASSLGRLRMGTGRAEAFF. Full variable domain (outside the CDR3, taken from reference TRBV7-9 and TRBJ1-1): DTGVSQNPRHKITKRGQNVTFRCDPISEHNRLYWYRQTLGQGPEFLTYFQNEAQLEKSRLLSDRFSAERPKGSFSTLEIQRTEQGDSAMYLCASSLGRLRMGTGRAEAFFGQGTRLTVV.

The CDR3 spells CASSLSGVADLSFSGNTIYF. The CDR3 DNA reads TGTGCCAGCAGTTTATCAGGGGTGGCCGATCTTTCCTTCTCTGGAAACACCATATATTTT. V usage is TRBV28 and J usage is TRBJ1-3, with D perhaps TRBD1 (6 bases). Germline-derived CDR1 and CDR2 are MDHEN and SYDVKM. Deletions cut 1 base from V and 0 bases from J, with 22 bases between. The CDR3 covers 20 residues. Together with reference TRBV28 and TRBJ1-3, the CDR3 gives the full variable domain: DVKVTQSSRYLVKRTGEKVFLECVQDMDHENMFWYRQDPGLGLRLIYFSYDVKMKEKGDIPEGYSVSREKKERFSLILESASTNQTSMYLCASSLSGVADLSFSGNTIYFGEGSWLTVV.

The chain joins TRBV28 to TRBJ2-5; 9 bases match TRBD1. Germline V gene sequence: CDR1 MDHEN, CDR2 SYDVKM. The junction had 10 bases not matched to a gene; V was cut back by 6 bases and J by 5 bases. The CDR3 consists of 15 residues. CDR3 residues: CASRLQGAGQETQYF. The CDR3 nucleotides read TGTGCCAGCAGATTACAGGGGGCGGGGCAGGAGACCCAGTACTTC.

The genes are TRBV4-3 and TRBJ2-7; a weak D match, TRBD2 (6 bases). There are 17 residues in the CDR3. V was pared by 2 bases and J by 6 bases, with 23 bases between. CDR1 is LGHNA and CDR2 is YSLEER in the germline V gene. This CDR3 is CASSQYPPGLLPAEQYF. The CDR3 DNA is TGCGCCAGCAGCCAATACCCGCCGGGACTCCTACCCGCCGAGCAGTACTTC.

This clone was observed a few times. The rearrangement joins TRBV11-2 to TRBJ2-4; D might be TRBD1 (6 bases). The V gene's germline CDR1 is SGHAT and CDR2 FQNNGV. This CDR3 contains 15 residues. Trimming took 5 bases from V and 4 from J, leaving 15 bases between them. The CDR3 loop reads CASSPIGDNKNIQYF. DNA for the CDR3: TGTGCCAGCAGCCCCATTGGGGACAATAAAAACATTCAGTACTTC.